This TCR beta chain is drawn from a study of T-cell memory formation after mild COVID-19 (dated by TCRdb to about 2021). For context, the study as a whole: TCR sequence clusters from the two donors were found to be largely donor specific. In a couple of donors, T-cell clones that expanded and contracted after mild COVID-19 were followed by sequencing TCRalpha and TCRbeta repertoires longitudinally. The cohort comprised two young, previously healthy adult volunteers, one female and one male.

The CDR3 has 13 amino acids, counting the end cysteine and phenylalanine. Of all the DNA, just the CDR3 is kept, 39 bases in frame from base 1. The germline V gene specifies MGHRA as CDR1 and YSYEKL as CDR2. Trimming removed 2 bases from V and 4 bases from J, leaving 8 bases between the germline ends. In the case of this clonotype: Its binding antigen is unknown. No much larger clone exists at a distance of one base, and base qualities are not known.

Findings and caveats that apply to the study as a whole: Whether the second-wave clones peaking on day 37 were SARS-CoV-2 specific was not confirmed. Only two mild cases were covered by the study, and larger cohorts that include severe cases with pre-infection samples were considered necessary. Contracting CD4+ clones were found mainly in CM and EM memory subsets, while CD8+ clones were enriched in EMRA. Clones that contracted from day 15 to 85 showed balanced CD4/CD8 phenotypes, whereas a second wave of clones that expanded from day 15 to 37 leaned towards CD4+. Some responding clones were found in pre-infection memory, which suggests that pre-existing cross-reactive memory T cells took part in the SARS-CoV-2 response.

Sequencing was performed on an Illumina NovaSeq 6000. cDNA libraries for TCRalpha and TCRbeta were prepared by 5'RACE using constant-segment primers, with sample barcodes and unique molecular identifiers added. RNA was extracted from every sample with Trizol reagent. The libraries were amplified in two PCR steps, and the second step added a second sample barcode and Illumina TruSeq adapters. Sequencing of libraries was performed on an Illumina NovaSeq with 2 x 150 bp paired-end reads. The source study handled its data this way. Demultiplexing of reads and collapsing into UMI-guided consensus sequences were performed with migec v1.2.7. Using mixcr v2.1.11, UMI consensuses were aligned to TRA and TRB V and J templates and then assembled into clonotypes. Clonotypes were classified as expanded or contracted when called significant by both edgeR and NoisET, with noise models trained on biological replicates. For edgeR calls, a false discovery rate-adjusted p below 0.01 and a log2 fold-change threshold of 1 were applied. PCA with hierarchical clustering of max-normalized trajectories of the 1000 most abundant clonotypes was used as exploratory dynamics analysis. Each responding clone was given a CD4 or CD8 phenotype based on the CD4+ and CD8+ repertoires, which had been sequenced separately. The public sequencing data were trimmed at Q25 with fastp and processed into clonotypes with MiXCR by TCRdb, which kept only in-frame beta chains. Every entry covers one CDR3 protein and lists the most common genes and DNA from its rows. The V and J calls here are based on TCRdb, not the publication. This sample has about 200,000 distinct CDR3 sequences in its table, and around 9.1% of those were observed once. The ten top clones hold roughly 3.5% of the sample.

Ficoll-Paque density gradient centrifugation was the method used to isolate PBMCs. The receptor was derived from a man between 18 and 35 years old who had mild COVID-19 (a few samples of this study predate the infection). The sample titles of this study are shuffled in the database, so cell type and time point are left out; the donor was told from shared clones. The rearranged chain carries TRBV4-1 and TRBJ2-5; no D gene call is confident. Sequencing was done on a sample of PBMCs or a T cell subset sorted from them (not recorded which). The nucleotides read TGCGCCAGCAGCCAACCTAGTGGAGAGACCCAGTACTTC. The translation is CASSQPSGETQYF.